The clone carrying this TCR beta chain appeared many times. The data belong to a study of blood T cells in healthy people across ages. The CDR3 is 14 residues long. V lost 4 bases, J lost 0 bases, and 13 bases lay in between. Germline CDR1 is SQVTM and CDR2 is ANQGSEA. For the second PCR, which ran for about 6 to 12 cycles, a sample-barcoded 5' primer and a J-beta primer mix were used. TCRdb re-called the 5' RACE reads through MiXCR, storing one row per CDR3 protein. This table holds more than 750,000 distinct CDR3 sequences, 25% to 35% found once. The data were also submitted as part of a second study, on T cells of mothers and their children.

This chain links TRBV29-1 with TRBJ2-7; unclear D gene. The specimen was blood. This receptor was taken from a woman aged 40 to 50 in good health. CDR3 bases: TGCAGCGTTGCACCGAAAGTATCCTCCTACGAGCAGTACTTC. This encodes CSVAPKVSSYEQYF.